This TCR beta chain came from a study of T cell repertoires in cytomegalovirus infection. There are 16 residues in the CDR3. The germline V and J ends were trimmed by 1 base and 4 bases, with 13 bases remaining between them. Germline assignment: CDR1 SGHVS and CDR2 FNYEAQ. This clonotype has ten or more counts. TCRdb recomputed calls from the reads with MiXCR, one row per CDR3 protein. In the table there are around 210,000 distinct CDR3 sequences, 6.5% of which are singletons. The gene calls are TRBV7-6 and TRBJ2-2; D might be TRBD1 (6 bases). The receptor was isolated from a human donor in good health (CMV status not recorded). Some clones in this sample may be carry-over from other donors' samples. Sequenced material: PBMCs. Here the CDR3 reads CASSLVTGQPTGELFF. The DNA of the CDR3 is TGTGCCAGCAGCTTAGTGACAGGTCAACCCACCGGGGAGCTGTTTTTT.